This TCR beta chain was obtained from a study of blood T cells in healthy people across ages. With a J-beta primer mix and a sample-barcoded 5' primer, a second PCR ran 7 to 11 cycles. TCRdb passed the 5' RACE reads through MiXCR, listing each CDR3 protein once. The sample consists of approximately 850,000 distinct CDR3 sequences, around two fifths of them appearing once. From germline, CDR1 is MDHEN and CDR2 SYDVKM. The CDR3 contains 14 residues. Trimming removed 7 bases at V and 0 bases at J, with 10 bases between. The sequence was obtained from a man between 60 and 75 years old in good health. Sequencing was carried out using blood. This rearrangement joins TRBV28 to TRBJ2-1; tentative D call: TRBD1 (5 bases). Here the CDR3 DNA reads TGTGCCAGCAAAGACGACAGCTCCTACAATGAGCAGTTCTTC. The encoded protein is CASKDDSSYNEQFF.